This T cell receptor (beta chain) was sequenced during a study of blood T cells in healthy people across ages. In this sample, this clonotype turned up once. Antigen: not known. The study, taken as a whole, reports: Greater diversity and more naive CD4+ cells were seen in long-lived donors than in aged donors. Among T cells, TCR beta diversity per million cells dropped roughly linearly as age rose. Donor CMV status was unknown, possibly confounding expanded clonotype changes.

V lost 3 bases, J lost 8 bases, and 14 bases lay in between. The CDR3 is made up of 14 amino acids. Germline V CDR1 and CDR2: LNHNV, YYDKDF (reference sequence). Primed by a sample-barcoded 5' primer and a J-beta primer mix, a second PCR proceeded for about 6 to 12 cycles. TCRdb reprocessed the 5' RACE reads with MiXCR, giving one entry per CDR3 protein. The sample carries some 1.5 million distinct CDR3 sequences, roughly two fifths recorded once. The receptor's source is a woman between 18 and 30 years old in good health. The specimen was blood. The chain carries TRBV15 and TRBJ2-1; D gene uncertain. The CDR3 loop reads CATSSPIGIDEQFF. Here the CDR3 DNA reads TGTGCCACCAGCAGCCCGATAGGTATCGATGAGCAGTTCTTC.